Sequencing of this T cell receptor (beta chain) was carried out in a study of CD8 T cells in Susac syndrome. Both CD4+ and CD8+ T cells were negatively isolated, and TEMRA cells underwent FACS enrichment. Germline trimming cut 7 bases from V and 6 bases from J; bases unmatched to any gene: 4. This CDR3 has 14 amino acids. When the RNA was reverse transcribed, random hexamers were used with an input of roughly 0.5 to 1 ug. An immunoSEQ multiplex PCR amplified TCR beta CDR3 over 54 Vbeta and 13 Jbeta. TCRdb called the immunoSEQ multiplex PCR reads again in MiXCR, with one record for every CDR3 protein. The repertoire has some 120,000 distinct CDR3 sequences, about 94% of them found once; the top ten carry around 0.087%.

The receptor comes from a human donor in good health. Specimen: CD4+ T cells from PBMCs. The rearrangement uses TRBV12-3 or TRBV12-4 and TRBJ2-7, with 15 positions matching TRBD2. In DNA, the CDR3 is TGTGCCAGCAACCTGGGACTAGCGGGAGGCGAGCAGTACTTC. Translating it yields CASNLGLAGGEQYF.